This TCR beta chain was recovered during a study of blood T cell repertoires in COVID-19. Study overall: The origin of the acute and convalescent COVID-19 samples was the United States, Italy and Spain. In each case, the material was cDNA or gDNA derived from T cells, B-cell-depleted T cells, or PBMCs.

The V end was cut by 3 bases, the J end by 6 bases, with 18 bases between. Germline V gene lookup returns CDR1 WSHSY and CDR2 SAAADI. The CDR3 totals 15 residues. In Seattle, patients joined the study during active infection and were tracked longitudinally. This table comes from immunoSEQ multiplex PCR, and its TCRdb copy is limited to in-frame clones, with some not included. The sample contains about 160,000 clones, 70% to 80% of which appear only once. This TCR was sampled from a woman aged 60-75 years with COVID-19, enrolled during active disease. Sequencing input: peripheral blood. J is TRBJ2-7 and V is TRBV10-2; D possibly corresponds to TRBD2 (7 bases). The CDR3 nucleotides read TGCGCCAGCAGTGATAAGGTGGGGGGGCGATCCGAGCAGTACGTC. It is translated as CASSDKVGGRSEQYV.